This TCR beta chain was sequenced for a study of CD8 T cells in Susac syndrome. About the research overall: Clinical remission applied to under 10 sequenced Susac syndrome patients, and six had active disease. Study-wide points: In total CD8+ repertoires, fewer than 20 Susac-specific public clones were found, and in CD8+ TEMRA repertoires, about five were found.

As to this clonotype: Antigen specificity is unknown.

Patients with Susac syndrome met diagnostic criteria that were recently defined for definite or probable disease. V lost 3 bases and J lost 3, with 6 bases in between. In germline, CDR1 is LGHDT, CDR2 YNNKEL (reference sequence). This CDR3 comprises 13 residues. A quantity of about 0.45 to 1 ug RNA underwent reverse transcription using random hexamers. TCRdb used MiXCR to reprocess the immunoSEQ multiplex PCR reads, holding one entry per CDR3 protein. The sample contains about 100,000 distinct CDR3 sequences, about 95% of which appear only once. This rearrangement joins TRBV3-1 to TRBJ1-5, with a weak D call TRBD1 (5 bases). The receptor was isolated from a human donor with Susac syndrome. The specimen sequenced was CD8+ T cells from PBMCs. CDR3 DNA sequence: TGTGCCAGCAGCCACAGGGTCAATCAGCCCCAGCATTTT. Amino acids: CASSHRVNQPQHF.